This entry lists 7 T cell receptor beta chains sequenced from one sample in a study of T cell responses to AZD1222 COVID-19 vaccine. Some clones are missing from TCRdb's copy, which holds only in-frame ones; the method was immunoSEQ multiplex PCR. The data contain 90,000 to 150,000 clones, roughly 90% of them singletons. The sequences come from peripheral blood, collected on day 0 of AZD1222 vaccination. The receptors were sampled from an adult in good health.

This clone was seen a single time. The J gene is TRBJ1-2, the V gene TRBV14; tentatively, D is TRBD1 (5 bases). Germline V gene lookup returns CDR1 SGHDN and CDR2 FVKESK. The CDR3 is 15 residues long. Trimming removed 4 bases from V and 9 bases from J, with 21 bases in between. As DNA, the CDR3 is TGTGCCAGCAGCCCCATGGGACGGCTCTATGATAGCTACACCTTC. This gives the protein CASSPMGRLYDSYTF.

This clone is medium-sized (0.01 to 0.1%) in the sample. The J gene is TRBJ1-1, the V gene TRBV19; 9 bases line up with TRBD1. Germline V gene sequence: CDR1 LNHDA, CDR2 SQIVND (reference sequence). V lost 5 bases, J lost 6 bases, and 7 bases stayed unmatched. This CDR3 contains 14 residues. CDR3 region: CASSVDRGSSEAFF. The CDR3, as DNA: TGTGCCAGTAGTGTCGACAGGGGGAGCTCTGAAGCTTTCTTT.

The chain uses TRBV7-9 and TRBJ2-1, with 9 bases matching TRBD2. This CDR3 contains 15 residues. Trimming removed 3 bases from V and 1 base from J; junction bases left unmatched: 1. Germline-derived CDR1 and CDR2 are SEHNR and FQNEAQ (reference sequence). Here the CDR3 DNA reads TGTGCCAGCAGCTTTACTAGCGGGTCCTACAATGAGCAGTTCTTC. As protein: CASSFTSGSYNEQFF.

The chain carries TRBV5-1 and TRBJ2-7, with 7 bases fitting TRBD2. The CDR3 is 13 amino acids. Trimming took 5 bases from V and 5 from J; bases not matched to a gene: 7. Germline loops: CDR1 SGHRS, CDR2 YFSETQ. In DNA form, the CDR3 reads TGCGCCAGCAGGAGCGGGGAGGCGGACGAGCAGTACTTC. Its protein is CASRSGEADEQYF.

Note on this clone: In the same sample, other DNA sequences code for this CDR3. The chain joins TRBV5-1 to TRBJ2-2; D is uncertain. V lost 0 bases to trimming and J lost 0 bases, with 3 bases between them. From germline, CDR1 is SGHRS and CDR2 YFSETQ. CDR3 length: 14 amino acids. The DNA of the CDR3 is TGCGCCAGCAGCTTGGGTCCGAACACCGGGGAGCTGTTTTTT. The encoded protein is CASSLGPNTGELFF.

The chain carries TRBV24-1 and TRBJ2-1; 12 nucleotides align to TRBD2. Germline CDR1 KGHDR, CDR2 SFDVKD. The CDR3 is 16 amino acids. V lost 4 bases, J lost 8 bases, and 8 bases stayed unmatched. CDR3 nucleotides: TGTGCCACCAGTGACCCCGAGACTAGCGGGAGCGATGAGCAGTTCTTC. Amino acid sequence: CATSDPETSGSDEQFF.

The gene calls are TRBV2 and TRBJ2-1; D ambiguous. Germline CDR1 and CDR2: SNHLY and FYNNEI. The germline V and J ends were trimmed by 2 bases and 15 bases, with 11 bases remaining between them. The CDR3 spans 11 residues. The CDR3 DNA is TGTGCCAGCAGTGAATGGCAGGCCCGGTTCTTC. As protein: CASSEWQARFF.